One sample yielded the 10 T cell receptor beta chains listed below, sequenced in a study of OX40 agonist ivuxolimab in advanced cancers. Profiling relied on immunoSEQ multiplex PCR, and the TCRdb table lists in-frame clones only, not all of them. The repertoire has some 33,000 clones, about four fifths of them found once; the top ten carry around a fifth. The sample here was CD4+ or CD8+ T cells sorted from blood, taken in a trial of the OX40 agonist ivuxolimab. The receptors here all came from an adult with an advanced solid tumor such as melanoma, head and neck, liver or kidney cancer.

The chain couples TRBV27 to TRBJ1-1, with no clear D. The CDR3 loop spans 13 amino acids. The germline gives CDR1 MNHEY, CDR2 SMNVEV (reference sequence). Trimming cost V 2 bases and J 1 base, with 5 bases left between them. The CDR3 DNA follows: TGTGCCAGCAGTTTAATTGGGAACACTGAAGCTTTCTTT. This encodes CASSLIGNTEAFF.

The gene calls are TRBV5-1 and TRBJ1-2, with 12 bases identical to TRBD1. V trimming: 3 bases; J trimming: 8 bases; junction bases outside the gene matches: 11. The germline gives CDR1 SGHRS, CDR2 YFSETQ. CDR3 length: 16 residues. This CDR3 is CASSSFAGQGAQGYTF. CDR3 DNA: TGCGCCAGCAGCTCCTTCGCGGGACAGGGGGCGCAAGGCTACACCTTC.

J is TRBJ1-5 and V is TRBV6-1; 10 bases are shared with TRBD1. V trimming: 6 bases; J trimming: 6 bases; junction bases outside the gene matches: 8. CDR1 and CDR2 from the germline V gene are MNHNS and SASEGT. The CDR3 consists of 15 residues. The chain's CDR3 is CASRPGTGEVQPQHF. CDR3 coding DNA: TGTGCCAGCAGACCTGGGACAGGGGAGGTTCAGCCCCAGCATTTT.

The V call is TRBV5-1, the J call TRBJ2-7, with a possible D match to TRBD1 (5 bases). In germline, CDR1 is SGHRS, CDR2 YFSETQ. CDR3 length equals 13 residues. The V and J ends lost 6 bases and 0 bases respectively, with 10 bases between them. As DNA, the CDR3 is TGCGCCAGCACAGGGTCCCTCTCCTACGAGCAGTACTTC. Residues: CASTGSLSYEQYF.

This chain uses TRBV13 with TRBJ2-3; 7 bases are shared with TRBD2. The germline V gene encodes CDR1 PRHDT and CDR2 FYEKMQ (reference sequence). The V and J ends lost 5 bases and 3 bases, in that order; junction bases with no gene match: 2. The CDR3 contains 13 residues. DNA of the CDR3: TGTGCCAGCAGCAGGACTAGAACAGATACGCAGTATTTT. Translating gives CASSRTRTDTQYF.

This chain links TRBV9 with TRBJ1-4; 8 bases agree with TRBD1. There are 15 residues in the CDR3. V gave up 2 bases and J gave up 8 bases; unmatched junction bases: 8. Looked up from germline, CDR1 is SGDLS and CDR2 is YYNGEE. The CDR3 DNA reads TGTGCCAGCAGCGTCAAGGACAGGGTGGGAGAAAAACTGTTTTTT. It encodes CASSVKDRVGEKLFF.

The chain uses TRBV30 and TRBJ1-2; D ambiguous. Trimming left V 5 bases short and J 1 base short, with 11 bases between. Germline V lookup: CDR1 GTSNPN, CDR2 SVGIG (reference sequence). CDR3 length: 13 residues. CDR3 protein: CAWYPDGNYGYTF. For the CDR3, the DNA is TGTGCCTGGTACCCCGACGGTAACTATGGCTACACCTTC.

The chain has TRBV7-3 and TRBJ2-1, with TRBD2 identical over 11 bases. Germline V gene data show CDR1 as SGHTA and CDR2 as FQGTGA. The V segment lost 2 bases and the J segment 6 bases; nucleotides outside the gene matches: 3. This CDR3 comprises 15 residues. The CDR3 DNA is TGTGCCAGCAGCTTACTAGCGGGAGGTCCCAATGAGCAGTTCTTC. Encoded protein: CASSLLAGGPNEQFF.

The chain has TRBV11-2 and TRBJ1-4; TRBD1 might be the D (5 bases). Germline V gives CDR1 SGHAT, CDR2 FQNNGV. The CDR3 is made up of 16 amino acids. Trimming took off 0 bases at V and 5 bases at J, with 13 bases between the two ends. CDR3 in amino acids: CASSLEGTGRNEKLFF. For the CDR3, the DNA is TGTGCCAGCAGCTTAGAGGGGACCGGGCGGAATGAAAAACTGTTTTTT.

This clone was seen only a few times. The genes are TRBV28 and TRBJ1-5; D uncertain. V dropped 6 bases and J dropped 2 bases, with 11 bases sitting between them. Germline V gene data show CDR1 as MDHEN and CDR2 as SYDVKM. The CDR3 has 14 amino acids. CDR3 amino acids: CASSPSWGNQPQHF. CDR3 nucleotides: TGTGCCAGCAGCCCTTCCTGGGGCAATCAGCCCCAGCATTTT.